This T cell receptor beta chain is drawn from a study of cytomegalovirus exposure and HLA in healthy donors. The PCR ran on 60 Vbeta and 13 Jbeta primers. Profiling relied on immunoSEQ multiplex PCR, and the TCRdb table lists in-frame clones only, not all of them. The table lists 250,000 to 350,000 clones, more than 80% of them singletons, with around 4.2% in the top ten. As concerns this clone: Antigen unknown.

The CDR3 contains 18 residues. After removal of 1 base from V and 4 bases from J, the junction contained 14 bases not matched to a gene. In germline, CDR1 is SGHDT, CDR2 YYEEEE. The study's findings and limits: Fewer N-insertions than the 666-donor mean were reportedly shown by an Asian-associated ancestry cluster in a later analysis. TCR beta chains associated with HLA were, in a later analysis, more clonally expanded than equally common others.

The rearrangement links TRBV5-6 to TRBJ1-5; 7 bases line up with TRBD1. Source material: PBMCs. The sequence was collected from a man aged 35 to 55 in good health and CMV-seropositive. The CDR3 DNA is TGTGCCAGCAGCTTGAGATCTTCGGGACAGCTTATTAATCAGCCCCAGCATTTT. Translated, it gives CASSLRSSGQLINQPQHF.